This is a list of T cell receptor beta chains from one sample in a study of shared clonotypes between healthy human individuals. The repertoire was sequenced with immunoSEQ multiplex PCR; TCRdb's copy has only in-frame clones and lacks some. The sample lists about 2 million clones, about 95% seen once, with approximately 1.2% in the top ten. Sequencing was performed on naive CD8+ T cells sorted from blood. The source of these receptors is a man younger than 30 in good health. Both conserved end residues are part of each CDR3. D genes are given only for firm matches. Clone size is stated in some rows and not others, as once, few, many or a class when expanded.

D: .
size: .
V: TRBV28
J: TRBJ2-2
CDR3: CASSFAGELFF
DNA: TGTGCCAGCAGTTTTGCCGGGGAGCTGTTTTTT

D: TRBD2
size: .
V: TRBV25-1
J: TRBJ2-1
CDR3: CASRGSGLANYNEQFF
DNA: TGTGCCAGCAGAGGATCTGGACTAGCGAACTACAATGAGCAGTTCTTC

D: .
size: .
V: TRBV27
J: TRBJ2-7
CDR3: CASSPRMGQSSYEQYF
DNA: TGTGCCAGCAGCCCCCGCATGGGGCAGAGCTCCTACGAGCAGTACTTC

D: TRBD2
size: .
V: TRBV5-8
J: TRBJ2-1
CDR3: CASSVWTSFYNEQFF
DNA: TGTGCCAGCAGCGTCTGGACTAGCTTCTACAATGAGCAGTTCTTC

D: .
size: .
V: TRBV27
J: TRBJ1-5
CDR3: CASSLRQGDQPQHF
DNA: TGTGCCAGCAGTTTGCGGCAGGGAGACCAGCCCCAGCATTTT

D: .
size: .
V: TRBV30
J: TRBJ2-5
CDR3: CAWGDIFKQGFSETQYF
DNA: TGTGCCTGGGGTGACATCTTCAAACAGGGCTTCTCAGAGACCCAGTACTTC

D: .
size: few
V: TRBV21-1
J: TRBJ2-7
CDR3: CASSKGRVPHEQYF
DNA: TGTGCCAGCAGCAAAGGACGGGTGCCCCACGAGCAGTACTTC

D: .
size: once
V: TRBV28
J: TRBJ1-1
CDR3: CASNGPGNTEAFF
DNA: TGTGCCAGCAATGGTCCGGGGAACACTGAAGCTTTCTTT

D: .
size: .
V: TRBV29-1
J: TRBJ2-7
CDR3: CSCSGDSYEQYF
DNA: TGCAGCTGCAGTGGGGACTCCTACGAGCAGTACTTC

D: TRBD1
size: .
V: TRBV19
J: TRBJ2-7
CDR3: CASSPSGGYEQYF
DNA: TGTGCCAGTAGTCCCTCAGGGGGCTACGAGCAGTACTTC

D: .
size: .
V: TRBV10-1
J: TRBJ1-4
CDR3: CASSGDTTATNEKLFF
DNA: TGCGCCAGCAGTGGCGACACCACCGCAACTAATGAAAAACTGTTTTTT

D: TRBD1
size: once
V: TRBV29-1
J: TRBJ2-5
CDR3: CSVPGQGQETQYF
DNA: TGCAGCGTTCCGGGACAGGGCCAAGAGACCCAGTACTTC

D: TRBD1
size: .
V: TRBV4-3
J: TRBJ2-5
CDR3: CASSQDGTGAQETQYF
DNA: TGCGCCAGCAGCCAAGACGGGACAGGGGCCCAAGAGACCCAGTACTTC

D: .
size: .
V: TRBV11-2
J: TRBJ2-5
CDR3: CASTDVAYQETQYF
DNA: TGTGCCAGCACCGACGTAGCATACCAAGAGACCCAGTACTTC